Below, one T cell receptor beta chain is given with its context. The data were taken from a study of blood T cell repertoires in COVID-19. This CDR3 region has 14 residues. Germline V gene data show CDR1 as MNHEY and CDR2 as SVGAGI. Trimming took 4 bases from V and 1 from J; bases not matched to a gene: 3. The protocol was immunoSEQ multiplex PCR, while the TCRdb copy is restricted to in-frame clones and leaves out a portion. The profile shows about 210,000 clones, around four fifths of them singletons. The TCR was taken from a woman in her 70s with COVID-19, enrolled during active disease. Sequencing was done on a sample of peripheral blood. The chain is built from TRBV6-5 and TRBJ1-1, with TRBD1 matching 7 bases. Written as DNA, the CDR3 is TGTGCCAGCAGTTGGGGGACAGCGAACACTGAAGCTTTCTTT. The encoded protein is CASSWGTANTEAFF.